This T cell receptor beta chain was captured in a study of OX40 agonist ivuxolimab in advanced cancers. Across the whole study: The patients' treatment was ivuxolimab, an agonistic anti-OX40 (CD134) antibody. Study-wide results and caveats: At doses 0.1 to 3.0 mg/kg, CD4+ and CD8+ clones expanded.

About this clone: Its antigen remains unidentified.

Sequencing used immunoSEQ multiplex PCR; TCRdb keeps in-frame clones, though not all of them. This sample yields more than 65,000 clones, of which 70% to 85% are seen a single time; more than 0.95% belongs to the top ten. Trimming took 7 bases from V and 2 from J; bases not matched to a gene: 7. The CDR3 length is 14 residues. CDR1 and CDR2 (germline): SGHTA, FQGNSA. The chain is built from TRBV7-2 and TRBJ1-2; 7 positions agree with TRBD1. The starting material was CD4+ or CD8+ T cells sorted from blood, obtained in a trial of the OX40 agonist ivuxolimab. The TCR sequence derives from an adult with an advanced solid tumor such as melanoma, head and neck, liver or kidney cancer. The CDR3 reads CASNRDRRNYGYTF. As DNA, the CDR3 is TGTGCCAGCAATCGGGACAGACGAAACTATGGCTACACCTTC.